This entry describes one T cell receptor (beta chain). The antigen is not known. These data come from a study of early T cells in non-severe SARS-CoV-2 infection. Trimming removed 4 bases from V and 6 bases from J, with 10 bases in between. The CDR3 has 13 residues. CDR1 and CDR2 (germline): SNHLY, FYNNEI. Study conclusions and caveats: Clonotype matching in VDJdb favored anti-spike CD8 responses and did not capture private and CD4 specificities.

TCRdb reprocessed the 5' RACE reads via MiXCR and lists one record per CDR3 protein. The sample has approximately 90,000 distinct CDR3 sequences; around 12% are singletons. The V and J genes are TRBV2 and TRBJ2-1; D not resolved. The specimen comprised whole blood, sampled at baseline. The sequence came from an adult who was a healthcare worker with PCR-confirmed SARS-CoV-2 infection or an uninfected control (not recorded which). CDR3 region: CASSVARGNEQFF. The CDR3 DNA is TGTGCCAGCAGTGTTGCTAGAGGCAATGAGCAGTTCTTC.